This section outlines one T cell receptor (beta chain) sequence together with its context. The V and J ends lost 7 bases and 5 bases respectively, with 15 bases between them. Germline lookup yields CDR1 SEHNR and CDR2 FQNEAQ (reference sequence). This CDR3 has 14 residues. The RNA input was 0.5 to 1 ug, and it was reverse transcribed with random hexamers. TCRdb reanalysed the immunoSEQ multiplex PCR reads using MiXCR and keeps one entry per CDR3 protein. The table has under 550,000 distinct CDR3 sequences, approximately 85% seen once. The data stem from a study of CD8 T cells in Susac syndrome. Specimen: CD8+ T cells from PBMCs. The chain uses TRBV7-9 and TRBJ1-5, with D tentatively TRBD1 (6 bases). This TCR came from a human donor with multiple sclerosis. CDR3 residues: CASTHSGGHQPQHF. CDR3 coding DNA: TGTGCCAGCACCCATTCGGGGGGCCATCAGCCCCAGCATTTT.